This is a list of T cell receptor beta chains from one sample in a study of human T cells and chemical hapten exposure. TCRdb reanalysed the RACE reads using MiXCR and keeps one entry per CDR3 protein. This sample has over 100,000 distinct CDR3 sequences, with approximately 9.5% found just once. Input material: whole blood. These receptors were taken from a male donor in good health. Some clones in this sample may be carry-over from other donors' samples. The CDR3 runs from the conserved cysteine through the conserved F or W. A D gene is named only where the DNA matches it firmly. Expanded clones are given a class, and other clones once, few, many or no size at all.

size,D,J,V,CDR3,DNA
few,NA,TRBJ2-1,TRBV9,CASSRRDEQFF,TGTGCCAGCAGCCGCCGCGATGAGCAGTTCTTC
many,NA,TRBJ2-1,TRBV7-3,CASSLGGTQEQFF,TGTGCCAGCAGCTTAGGGGGGACCCAAGAGCAGTTCTTC
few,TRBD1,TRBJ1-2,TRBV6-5,CASSHRLTGRISGYTF,TGTGCCAGCAGTCACCGATTGACAGGGCGAATTAGTGGCTACACCTTC
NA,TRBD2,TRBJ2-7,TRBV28,CASYERGLGEQYF,TGTGCCAGCTACGAGCGGGGGCTGGGCGAGCAGTACTTC
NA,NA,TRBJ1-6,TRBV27,CASSLYGTDHNSPLHF,TGTGCCAGCAGTTTATATGGAACAGACCATAATTCACCCCTCCACTTT
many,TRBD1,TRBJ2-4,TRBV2,CASRGTATPNF,TGTGCCAGCAGGGGGACAGCCACCCCTAACTTC
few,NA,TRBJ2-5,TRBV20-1,CSAPPSRGGETQYF,TGCAGTGCCCCTCCATCAAGGGGGGGAGAGACCCAGTACTTC
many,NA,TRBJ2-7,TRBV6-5,CASSYHGKTGPLDEQYF,TGTGCCAGCAGTTACCACGGTAAAACAGGGCCTCTGGACGAGCAGTACTTC
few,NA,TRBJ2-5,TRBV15,CATSRDRGGKRETQYF,TGTGCCACCAGCAGAGATCGAGGGGGGAAAAGGGAGACCCAGTACTTC
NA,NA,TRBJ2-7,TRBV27,CASSLALSYEQYF,TGTGCCAGCAGTTTAGCCCTCTCCTACGAGCAGTACTTC
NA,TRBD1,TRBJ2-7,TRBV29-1,CSVGQGAGEQYF,TGCAGCGTTGGACAGGGGGCTGGTGAGCAGTACTTC
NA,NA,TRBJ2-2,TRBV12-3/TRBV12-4,CASSLTCRNTGELFF,TGTGCCAGCAGTTTAACCTGCAGGAACACCGGGGAGCTGTTTTTT
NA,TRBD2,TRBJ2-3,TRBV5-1,CASSEASGRRDTQYF,TGCGCCAGTAGCGAGGCTAGCGGGCGTCGGGATACGCAGTATTTT